These 14 T cell receptor beta chains originate from one sample sequenced in a study of T cell responses to AZD1222 COVID-19 vaccine. Here immunoSEQ multiplex PCR was the method, and the copy in TCRdb shows in-frame clones only, minus some. The sample includes fewer than 150,000 clones, about 91% seen only once; the top ten take around 4.7%. The sequencing here drew on peripheral blood, taken on day 0 of AZD1222 vaccination. The receptor source for this set is an adult in good health.

The rearrangement joins TRBV5-1 to TRBJ1-2; TRBD1 might be the D (6 bases). Germline V lookup: CDR1 SGHRS, CDR2 YFSETQ. Trimming took off 0 bases at V and 3 bases at J, with 12 bases between the two ends. This CDR3 is 15 amino acids long. Written as DNA, the CDR3 is TGCGCCAGCAGCTTGGTTGAAGGGGGATACTATGGCTACACCTTC. Its protein product is CASSLVEGGYYGYTF.

This sequence joins TRBV5-5 and TRBJ1-6; D gene uncertain. The V gene's germline CDR1 is SGHKS and CDR2 YYEKEE (reference sequence). CDR3 length: 13 residues. V lost 3 bases and J 9 bases, leaving 10 bases between the germline ends. CDR3 amino acids: CASSYERLSPLHF. CDR3 nucleotides: TGTGCCAGCAGCTACGAACGCCTTTCACCCCTCCACTTT.

The chain is built from TRBV5-1 and TRBJ1-3; 12 positions agree with TRBD1. The CDR3 is 17 amino acids. V trimming: 4 bases; J trimming: 5 bases; junction bases outside the gene matches: 10. Germline loops: CDR1 SGHRS, CDR2 YFSETQ. DNA for the CDR3: TGCGCCAGCAGCCTAACCGGGACAGGGGGCAGACGAAACACCATATATTTT. Amino acids: CASSLTGTGGRRNTIYF.

The V and J genes are TRBV5-1 and TRBJ2-3; D is unresolved. CDR1 and CDR2 (germline): SGHRS, YFSETQ. The CDR3 runs 14 residues. Trimming stripped 4 bases from V and 0 bases from J, with 9 bases between. CDR3 nucleotide sequence: TGCGCCAGCAGCCAGGCCAGAAGCACAGATACGCAGTATTTT. It yields the protein CASSQARSTDTQYF.

The table lists this clone with a count of one. The chain recombines TRBV27 with TRBJ1-1, with a weak D call TRBD1 (5 bases). Trimming left V 4 bases short and J 1 base short, with 10 bases between. Germline CDR1 and CDR2: MNHEY and SMNVEV (reference sequence). The CDR3 totals 14 residues. The CDR3 coding sequence is TGTGCCAGCAGTTATGACAGTACGAACACTGAAGCTTTCTTT. Translating gives CASSYDSTNTEAFF.

This chain uses TRBV12-5 with TRBJ2-5; D uncertain. The length of the CDR3 is 13 residues. CDR1 and CDR2 from the germline V gene are LGHNT and FRNRAP. V was shortened by 6 bases and J by 5 bases, with 13 bases between the two germline ends. CDR3 DNA sequence: TGTGCTAGTGGGACGGGCCTTGGGGAGACCCAGTACTTC. Amino acids: CASGTGLGETQYF.

The chain is built from TRBV2 and TRBJ2-7; 8 nucleotides agree with TRBD2. The CDR3 contains 15 residues. Unmatched junction bases numbered 10, after V lost 3 bases and J lost 6 bases. Germline values: CDR1 SNHLY, CDR2 FYNNEI. CDR3 in amino acids: CASSDRGTRLGEQYF. CDR3 nucleotides: TGTGCCAGCAGTGATAGGGGGACTAGGCTCGGCGAGCAGTACTTC.

J is TRBJ2-5 and V is TRBV28; 7 bases agree with TRBD1. CDR3 length equals 15 residues. CDR1 and CDR2 from the germline V gene are MDHEN and SYDVKM. J lost 3 bases, V lost 5 bases, and 9 bases had no gene match. Here the CDR3 DNA reads TGTGCCAGCAGTCCCGAGGGACAGAGGAAAGAGACCCAGTACTTC. Translation: CASSPEGQRKETQYF.

J is TRBJ1-2 and V is TRBV5-1; tentatively, D is TRBD1 (5 bases). The CDR3 is 14 residues long. The V end was cut by 4 bases, the J end by 7 bases, with 17 bases between. The V gene's germline CDR1 is SGHRS and CDR2 YFSETQ. The CDR3 spells CASSGDRVLGGYTF. CDR3 nucleotide sequence: TGCGCCAGCAGCGGGGACCGGGTCTTGGGTGGCTACACCTTC.

This clone was recorded a few times. The chain couples TRBV29-1 to TRBJ1-1; perhaps TRBD1 as D (5 bases). This CDR3 has 13 amino acids. Trimming left V 6 bases short and J 0 bases short, with 11 bases between. Germline CDR1 and CDR2: SQVTM and ANQGSEA. The CDR3 loop is CSVKTAVNTEAFF. As DNA, the CDR3 is TGCAGCGTAAAGACAGCCGTGAACACTGAAGCTTTCTTT.

V gene TRBV2 combines with J gene TRBJ1-1; D not resolved. Trimming stripped 5 bases from V and 3 bases from J, with 10 bases between. From germline, CDR1 is SNHLY and CDR2 FYNNEI. The CDR3 loop spans 13 amino acids. The CDR3 loop reads CASSYSYYTEAFF. In nucleotides, the CDR3 is TGTGCCAGCAGTTACAGCTACTACACTGAAGCTTTCTTT.

The chain carries TRBV4-1 and TRBJ1-2, with D unclear. The CDR3 consists of 13 residues. Deletions cut 0 bases from V and 3 bases from J, with 5 bases between. The germline V gene encodes CDR1 MGHRA and CDR2 YSYEKL. The CDR3 nucleotides are TGCGCCAGCAGCCAAGATAGGTACTATGGCTACACCTTC. Translating it yields CASSQDRYYGYTF.

The chain carries TRBV5-8 and TRBJ2-2, with 8 bases identical to TRBD1. CDR1 and CDR2 from the germline V gene are SGHTS and YDEGEE. Trimming removed 7 bases from V and 4 bases from J; junction bases left unmatched: 9. There are 15 residues in the CDR3. The CDR3 DNA follows: TGTGCCAGCCGACCCGGGACAGGAGGCACCGGGGAGCTGTTTTTT. Its translation is CASRPGTGGTGELFF.

The V gene is TRBV6-5, the J gene TRBJ1-1, with a weak D call TRBD1 (5 bases). From germline, CDR1 is MNHEY and CDR2 SVGAGI. The V end lost 4 bases, the J end lost 6 bases, and 12 bases lay between the germline ends. The CDR3 has 13 amino acids. DNA for the CDR3: TGTGCCAGCAGTTTCGCCCCAGGGTCTGAAGCTTTCTTT. Amino acids: CASSFAPGSEAFF.